This T cell receptor (beta chain) was captured in a study of cytomegalovirus exposure and HLA in healthy donors. The ends were cut back, 0 bases at V and 6 bases at J, with 15 bases in the middle. CDR1 MNHEY and CDR2 SVGAGI come from the germline V gene. There are 16 residues in the CDR3. The PCR had 60 Vbeta and 13 Jbeta primers. Repertoires were generated with immunoSEQ multiplex PCR, while TCRdb's copy carries only in-frame clones and drops some. The sample holds approximately 170,000 clones, approximately 81% seen once. This chain links TRBV6-5 with TRBJ2-1; D is possibly TRBD2 (6 bases). The receptor was isolated from a boy aged 2 to 10 in good health and CMV-seronegative. Material: PBMCs. DNA of the CDR3: TGTGCCAGCAGTTACTCCGGCGGGACCATCCGCAATGAGCAGTTCTTC. It encodes CASSYSGGTIRNEQFF.